Included here is one T cell receptor (beta chain) sequence, with context. RNA was extracted and reverse transcribed into cDNA as the sequencing template. Produced via immunoSEQ multiplex PCR; TCRdb's table is partial and in-frame only. The sample contains 60,000 to 85,000 clones, over 25% of which appear only once. The sample's treatment: oral pan-JAK inhibitor, 5-10 mg twice daily. These data belong to a study of CD8+ T cells in alopecia areata. Study details: The percentage of affected scalp area served as the score of severity for treated patients.

V dropped 5 bases and J dropped 2; count of bases not matched to a gene: 5. The CDR3 contains 13 residues. Germline V gene lookup returns CDR1 SQVTM and CDR2 ANQGSEA. The clonotype comes from a human donor with alopecia areata. Material: CD8+ T cells sorted from blood, obtained at week 4, from a patient treated with tofacitinib. V and J are TRBV29-1 and TRBJ2-5, with 7 bases aligning to TRBD2. The CDR3 region is CSVRGGRQETQYF. The CDR3 region has the DNA TGCAGCGTTAGGGGAGGGCGGCAAGAGACCCAGTACTTC.